This T cell receptor (beta chain) was sequenced for a study of human T cells and chemical hapten exposure. Findings and caveats of the study: Expanded TCRs grouped into significantly more large CDR3 similarity clusters than controls produced.

MiXCR was run by TCRdb on the RACE reads, yielding one entry per CDR3 protein. The sample holds roughly 120,000 distinct CDR3 sequences, roughly an eighth seen once. With respect to this clonotype: Its target is not known.

Trimming took off 2 bases at V and 0 bases at J, with 8 bases between the two ends. This CDR3 is 14 amino acids long. Germline loops: CDR1 SGHAT, CDR2 FQNNGV. The sample's time point: patch test 1, 2 weeks after DPC sensitization. Treatment described: therapeutic diphenylcyclopropenone sensitization with weekly scalp DPC. The V and J genes are TRBV11-2 and TRBJ2-7, with D uncertain. Sequenced here: whole blood, sampled in connection with sensitization to the hapten diphenylcyclopropenone (DPC). The sequence was obtained from a man aged 18 to 30 with alopecia areata. Some clones in this sample may be carry-over from other donors' samples. The CDR3 region has the DNA TGTGCCAGCAGCTTATGGCAGAGCTCCTACGAGCAGTACTTC. Translation gives CASSLWQSSYEQYF.